The rows below give T cell receptor beta chains drawn from one sample of a study of CD8 T cells in ankylosing spondylitis. TCRdb processed the 5' RACE reads anew with MiXCR; each CDR3 protein has one entry. Among about 110,000 distinct CDR3 sequences, 20% to 30% were seen once, and the ten largest hold about 12%. Sequencing was done on a sample of synovial fluid, either unsorted or a sorted T cell fraction (not recorded which). These receptors all stem from a male donor with ankylosing spondylitis. Both conserved end residues are part of each CDR3.

V gene,CDR3 protein
TRBV7-9,CASRHSGTTGELFF
TRBV20-1,CSARGTSSEQFF
TRBV20-1,CGARRQENEQFF
TRBV20-1,CSARDPSRSTDTQYF
TRBV4-2,CASSQGLAGVVEQFF
TRBV2,CASNRGNNNEQFF
TRBV10-1,CASSASLGENEQFF
TRBV24-1,CATSDPGLAGNEQFF
TRBV7-8,CASSLSAPYGYTF
TRBV30,CAWSVVKYEKLFF
TRBV5-4,CASSFAGYNTEAFF
TRBV9,CASSVVQNTGELFF
TRBV4-1,CASSQGSGGDNEQFF
TRBV7-9,CASSLGNFLSGANVLTF
TRBV6-1,CASSENKGISEAFF
TRBV5-1,CASSPAGADGYTF
TRBV7-9,CASSQGSTYEQYF
TRBV20-1,CSASTGTGNTIYF
TRBV5-5,CASSLGGVGGETQYF
TRBV20-1,CSARAPEGPQHF
TRBV29-1,CSDRTGGMVEQFF
TRBV11-2,CASSLDGMIQETQYF
TRBV20-1,CSARDGGTGRNEQFF
TRBV2,CASSEERQSEAFF
TRBV5-1,CASSLAVLAIGEQFF
TRBV19,CASSLPGLAGSSVQFF
TRBV20-1,CSASSREEPDTQYF
TRBV15,CATGRGTNEKLFF
TRBV4-1,CASSQDFAGALLGYEQYF
TRBV14,CASSQAEISRYQETQYF
TRBV21-1,CASSKGRTANTDTQYF
TRBV9,CASSVVQGAYGYTF
TRBV11-2,CASSLRLAAGTDTQYF
TRBV24-1,CATSDLDRDTVSF
TRBV6-1,CASRTSPRQYF
TRBV11-2,CASSSRYRAFTEAFF
TRBV7-2,CASSRGGGRAATDTQYF
TRBV2,CARGLTKETQCF
TRBV20-1,CSARGQGGSSPLHF